The clone carrying this T cell receptor (beta chain) was recorded only once. Some clones are missing from TCRdb's copy, which holds only in-frame ones; the method was immunoSEQ multiplex PCR. The table shows roughly 53,000 clones, with roughly 84% occurring only once. CDR1 SEHNR and CDR2 FQNEAQ come from the germline V gene (reference sequence). CDR3 size: 14 residues. Trimming cost V 8 bases and J 9 bases; bases outside gene matches: 9. This sample was taken from a study of blood T cell repertoires in COVID-19. Sequenced material: peripheral blood. The TCR sequence derives from a human donor in a cohort sampled during active COVID-19. V and J are TRBV7-9 and TRBJ2-1, with TRBD2 identical over 11 bases. This CDR3 reads CASGTSGREGEQFF. The CDR3, as DNA: TGTGCCAGCGGCACTAGCGGGAGAGAAGGTGAGCAGTTCTTC. The full variable domain, its missing parts supplied by reference TRBV7-9 and TRBJ2-1, is DTGVSQNPRHKITKRGQNVTFRCDPISEHNRLYWYRQTLGQGPEFLTYFQNEAQLEKSRLLSDRFSAERPKGSFSTLEIQRTEQGDSAMYLCASGTSGREGEQFFGPGTRLTVL.